This TCR beta chain is drawn from a study of cytomegalovirus exposure and HLA in healthy donors. The PCR employed 60 Vbeta primers together with 13 Jbeta primers. The data were produced by immunoSEQ multiplex PCR, yet TCRdb's version contains in-frame clones alone and is incomplete. The sample shows 150,000 to 200,000 clones, 87% of them seen only once. The germline gives CDR1 LNHDA, CDR2 SQIVND (reference sequence). The CDR3 runs to 13 residues. Trimming removed 5 bases from V and 1 base from J, with 9 bases in between. This clone was recorded once. The source is a girl in the first two years of life in good health and CMV-seronegative. The gene calls are TRBV19 and TRBJ2-7; the D gene is possibly TRBD2 (5 bases). Sequences were obtained from PBMCs. The CDR3 nucleotides are TGTGCCAGTAGTGGCGGGTTATCCTACGAGCAGTACTTC. Protein product: CASSGGLSYEQYF.